Reported below is one T cell receptor beta chain. Its antigen remains unidentified. Looked up from germline, CDR1 is WNHNN and CDR2 is SYGVQD (reference sequence). V was pared by 7 bases and J by 7 bases, with 7 bases between. The CDR3 is 11 residues long. This entry belongs to a study of T-cell reconstitution after alpha-beta-depleted transplantation in children. Preparation of the TCRbeta library involved a method that used unique molecular identifiers. TCRdb used MiXCR to reprocess the PCR reads, holding one entry per CDR3 protein. The sample records around 600,000 distinct CDR3 sequences, 20% to 25% being singletons. The study, taken as a whole, reports: About two months after transplant, alpha-beta T cells reportedly came from several hundred expanded graft clones. Recipient T cells and thymic progenitors that survived gave rise to the high TCRbeta diversity observed at day 60 in some patients. One year post-transplant, T-cell counts and diversity were largely derived from T cells produced anew.

The material sequenced was PBMCs, mostly from graft donor cells, taken 360 days after TCRalphabeta/CD19-depleted stem cell transplant. The sequence was collected from a boy younger than two who had a stem cell transplant for acute myeloid leukemia, so the T cells may come from the graft donor. The chain uses TRBV10-1 and TRBJ2-2; no clear D. The CDR3 spells CASTDHGELFF. Written as DNA, the CDR3 is TGCGCCAGCACGGATCACGGGGAGCTGTTTTTT.